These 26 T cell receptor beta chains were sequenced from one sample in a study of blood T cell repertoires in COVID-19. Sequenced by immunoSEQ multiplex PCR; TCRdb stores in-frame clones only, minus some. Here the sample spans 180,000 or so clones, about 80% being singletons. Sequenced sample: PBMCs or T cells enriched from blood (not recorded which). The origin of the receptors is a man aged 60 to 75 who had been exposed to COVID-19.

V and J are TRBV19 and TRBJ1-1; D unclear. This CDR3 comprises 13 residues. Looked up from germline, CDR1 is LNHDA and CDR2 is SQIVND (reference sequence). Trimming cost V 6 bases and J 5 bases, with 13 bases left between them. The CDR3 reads CASREGRNTEAFF. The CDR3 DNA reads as TGTGCCAGTAGGGAGGGAAGAAATACTGAAGCTTTCTTT.

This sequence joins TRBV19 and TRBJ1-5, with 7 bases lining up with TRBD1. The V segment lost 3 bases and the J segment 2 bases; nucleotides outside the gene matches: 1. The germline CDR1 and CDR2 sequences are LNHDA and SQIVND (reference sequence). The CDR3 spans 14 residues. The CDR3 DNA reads TGTGCCAGTAGTATCACAGGGGGCAATCAGCCCCAGCATTTT. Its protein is CASSITGGNQPQHF.

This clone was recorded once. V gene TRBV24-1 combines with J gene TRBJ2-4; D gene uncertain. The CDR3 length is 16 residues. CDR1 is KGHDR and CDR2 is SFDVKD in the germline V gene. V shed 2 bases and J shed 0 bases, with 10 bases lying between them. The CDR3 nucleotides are TGTGCCACCAGTGATTCTGGTAGTCTAGCCAAAAACATTCAGTACTTC. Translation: CATSDSGSLAKNIQYF.

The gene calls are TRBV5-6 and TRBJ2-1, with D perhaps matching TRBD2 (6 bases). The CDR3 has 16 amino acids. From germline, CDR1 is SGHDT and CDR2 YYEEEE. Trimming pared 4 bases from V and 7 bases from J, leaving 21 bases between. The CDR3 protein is CASSEKLHNRGNEQFF. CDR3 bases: TGTGCCAGCAGCGAAAAATTGCACAACCGGGGGAATGAGCAGTTCTTC.

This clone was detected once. The CDR3 bases are TGTGCCAGCTCCCCGGGGCGGGGTTACAATGAGCAGTTCTTC. Its protein is CASSPGRGYNEQFF. The chain links TRBV18 to TRBJ2-1; maybe TRBD2 (6 bases). This CDR3 contains 14 residues. The germline gives CDR1 KGHSH, CDR2 LQKENI. Trimming shortened V by 6 bases and J by 4 bases, and 13 bases separated the two germline ends. The whole variable domain, remainder taken from reference TRBV18 and TRBJ2-1, is NAGVMQNPRHLVRRRGQEARLRCSPMKGHSHVYWYRQLPEEGLKFMVYLQKENIIDESGMPKERFSAEFPKEGPSILRIQQVVRGDSAAYFCASSPGRGYNEQFFGPGTRLTVL.

CDR3 bases: TGCGCCAGCAGCTCCCTACAGGGGGCTATAAGTTTCGGGACCGGGGAGCTGTTTTTT. Amino acids: CASSSLQGAISFGTGELFF. This rearrangement joins TRBV5-1 to TRBJ2-2; 9 bases fit TRBD1. J lost 5 bases, V lost 3 bases, and 17 bases had no gene match. CDR1 and CDR2 from the germline V gene are SGHRS and YFSETQ. This CDR3 comprises 19 residues.

CDR3 in amino acids: CASSPERATDTQYF. CDR3 DNA sequence: TGTGCCAGCAGCCCCGAGCGGGCCACAGATACGCAGTATTTT. The V and J genes are TRBV6-4 and TRBJ2-3; D possibly corresponds to TRBD2 (6 bases). Germline V gene lookup returns CDR1 MRHNA and CDR2 SNTAGT. The CDR3 length is 14 residues. Trimming shortened V by 6 bases and J by 2 bases, and 12 bases separated the two germline ends.

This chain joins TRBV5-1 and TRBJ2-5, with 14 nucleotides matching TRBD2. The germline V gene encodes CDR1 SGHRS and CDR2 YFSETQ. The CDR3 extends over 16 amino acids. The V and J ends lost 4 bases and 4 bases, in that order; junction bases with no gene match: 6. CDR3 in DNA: TGCGCCAGCAGCCCAGGGACTAGCGGGAGAGGAGAGACCCAGTACTTC. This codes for CASSPGTSGRGETQYF.

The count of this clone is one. This CDR3 is CASSLGWGLTEAFF. In DNA form, the CDR3 reads TGTGCCAGCAGCTTGGGTTGGGGCCTCACTGAAGCTTTCTTT. The chain links TRBV5-6 to TRBJ1-1; D is perhaps TRBD1 (5 bases). The germline CDR1 and CDR2 sequences are SGHDT and YYEEEE. This CDR3 is 14 amino acids long. Trimming cost V 0 bases and J 4 bases, with 10 bases left between them.

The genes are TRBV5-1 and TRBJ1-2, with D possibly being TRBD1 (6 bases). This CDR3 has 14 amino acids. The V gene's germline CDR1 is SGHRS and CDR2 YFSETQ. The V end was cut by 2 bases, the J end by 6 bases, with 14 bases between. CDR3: CASSFGGGQDGYTF. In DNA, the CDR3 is TGCGCCAGCAGCTTCGGCGGGGGGCAAGATGGCTACACCTTC.

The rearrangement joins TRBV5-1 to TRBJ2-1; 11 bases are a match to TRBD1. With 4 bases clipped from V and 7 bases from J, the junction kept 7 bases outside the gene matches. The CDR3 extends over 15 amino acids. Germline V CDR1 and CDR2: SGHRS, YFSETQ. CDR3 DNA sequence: TGCGCCAGCAGCCAAACGGGACAGGGGGGAAATGAGCAGTTCTTC. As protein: CASSQTGQGGNEQFF.

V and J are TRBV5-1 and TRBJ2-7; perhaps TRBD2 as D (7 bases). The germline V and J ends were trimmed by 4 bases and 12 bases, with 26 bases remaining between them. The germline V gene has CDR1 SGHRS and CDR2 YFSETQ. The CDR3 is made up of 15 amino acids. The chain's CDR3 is CASSPIGGGPSFLYF. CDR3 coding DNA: TGCGCCAGCAGCCCCATAGGGGGAGGGCCCTCTTTTCTGTACTTC.

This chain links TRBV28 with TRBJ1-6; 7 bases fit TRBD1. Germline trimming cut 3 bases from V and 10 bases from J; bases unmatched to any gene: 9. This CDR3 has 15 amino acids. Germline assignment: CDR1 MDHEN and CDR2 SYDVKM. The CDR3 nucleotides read TGTGCCAGCAGTTTCTCTGGACAGGCGTCGTCACCCCTCCACTTT. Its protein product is CASSFSGQASSPLHF.

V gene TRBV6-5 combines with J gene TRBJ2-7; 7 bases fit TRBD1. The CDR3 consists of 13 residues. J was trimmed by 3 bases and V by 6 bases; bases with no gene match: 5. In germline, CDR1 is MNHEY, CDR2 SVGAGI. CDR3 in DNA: TGTGCCAGCAGCAGACAGGGATACTACGAGCAGTACTTC. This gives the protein CASSRQGYYEQYF.

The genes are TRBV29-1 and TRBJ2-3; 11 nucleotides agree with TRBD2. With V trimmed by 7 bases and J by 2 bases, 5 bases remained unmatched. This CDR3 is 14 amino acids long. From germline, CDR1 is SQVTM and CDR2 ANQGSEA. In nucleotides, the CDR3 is TGCAGCGCCAGGGGACTAGCGGCCACAGATACGCAGTATTTT. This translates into CSARGLAATDTQYF.

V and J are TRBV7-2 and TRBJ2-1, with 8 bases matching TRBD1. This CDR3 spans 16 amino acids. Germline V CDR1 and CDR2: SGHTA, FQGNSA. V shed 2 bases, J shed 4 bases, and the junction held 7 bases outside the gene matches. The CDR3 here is CASSLSGTGFYNEQFF. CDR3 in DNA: TGTGCCAGCAGCTTATCCGGGACAGGCTTTTACAATGAGCAGTTCTTC.

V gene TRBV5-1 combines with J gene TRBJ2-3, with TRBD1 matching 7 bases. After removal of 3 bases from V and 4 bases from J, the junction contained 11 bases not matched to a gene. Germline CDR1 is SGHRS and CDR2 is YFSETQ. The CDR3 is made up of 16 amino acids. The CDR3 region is CASSSGQLLPSDTQYF. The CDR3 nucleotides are TGCGCCAGCAGCTCGGGACAGCTCTTACCTTCAGATACGCAGTATTTT.

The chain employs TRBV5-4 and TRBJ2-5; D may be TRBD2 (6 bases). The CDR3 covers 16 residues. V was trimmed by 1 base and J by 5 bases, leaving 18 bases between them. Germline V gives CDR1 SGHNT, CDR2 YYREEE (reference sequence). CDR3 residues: CASSLSVGGRTETQYF. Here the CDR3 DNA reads TGTGCCAGCAGCTTGTCTGTTGGGGGGAGGACGGAGACCCAGTACTTC.

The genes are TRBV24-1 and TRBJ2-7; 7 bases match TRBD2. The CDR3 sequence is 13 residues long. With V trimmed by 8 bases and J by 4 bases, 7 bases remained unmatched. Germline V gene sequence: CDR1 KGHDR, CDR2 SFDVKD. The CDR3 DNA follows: TGTGCCACCATGCCGGGAGGAGGATACGAGCAGTACTTC. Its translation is CATMPGGGYEQYF.

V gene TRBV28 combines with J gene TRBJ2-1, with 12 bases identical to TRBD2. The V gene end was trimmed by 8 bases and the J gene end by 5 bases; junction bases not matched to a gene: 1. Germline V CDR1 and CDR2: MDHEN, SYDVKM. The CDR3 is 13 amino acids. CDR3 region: CASRLAGDNEQFF. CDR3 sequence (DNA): TGTGCCAGCCGACTAGCGGGAGACAATGAGCAGTTCTTC.

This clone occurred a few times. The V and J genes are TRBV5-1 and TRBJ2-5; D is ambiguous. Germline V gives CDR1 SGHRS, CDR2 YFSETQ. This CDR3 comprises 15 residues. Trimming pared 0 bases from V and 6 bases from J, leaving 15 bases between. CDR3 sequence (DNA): TGCGCCAGCAGCTTGGAGTCTTCTAGGATGCAGACCCAGTACTTC. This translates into CASSLESSRMQTQYF.

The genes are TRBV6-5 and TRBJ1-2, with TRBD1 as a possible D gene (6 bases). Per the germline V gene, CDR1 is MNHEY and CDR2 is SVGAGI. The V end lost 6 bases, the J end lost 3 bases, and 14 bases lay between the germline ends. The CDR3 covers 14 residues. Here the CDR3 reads CASSTQGIDYGYTF. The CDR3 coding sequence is TGTGCCAGCAGCACCCAGGGGATCGACTATGGCTACACCTTC.

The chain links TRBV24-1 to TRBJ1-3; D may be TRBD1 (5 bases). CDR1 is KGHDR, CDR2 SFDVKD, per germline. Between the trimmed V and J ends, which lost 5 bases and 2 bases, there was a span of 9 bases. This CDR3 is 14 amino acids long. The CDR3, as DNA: TGTGCCACCAGTGCCCCAGGGACTGGAAACACCATATATTTT. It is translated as CATSAPGTGNTIYF.

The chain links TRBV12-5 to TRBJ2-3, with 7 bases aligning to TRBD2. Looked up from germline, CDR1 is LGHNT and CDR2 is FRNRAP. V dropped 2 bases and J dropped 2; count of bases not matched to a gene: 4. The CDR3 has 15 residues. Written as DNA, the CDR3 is TGTGCTAGTGGTTTGAGCGGGGATTCCACAGATACGCAGTATTTT. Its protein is CASGLSGDSTDTQYF.

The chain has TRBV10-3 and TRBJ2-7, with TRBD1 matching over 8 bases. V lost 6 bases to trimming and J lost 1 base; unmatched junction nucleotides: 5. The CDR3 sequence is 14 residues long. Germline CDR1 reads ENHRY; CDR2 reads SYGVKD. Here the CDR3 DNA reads TGTGCCATCAGCCCGGACAGGGAGTCCTACGAGCAGTACTTC. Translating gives CAISPDRESYEQYF.

The CDR3 protein is CASSSPVGRGLPTYEQYF. In nucleotides, the CDR3 is TGTGCCAGCAGCTCACCGGTGGGCAGGGGCCTCCCGACCTACGAGCAGTACTTC. This chain connects TRBV7-8 to TRBJ2-7; the D gene is possibly TRBD1 (6 bases). Germline V gene sequence: CDR1 SGHVS, CDR2 FQNEAQ. The CDR3 has 18 residues. Deletions cut 4 bases from V and 2 bases from J, with 24 bases between. The entire variable domain, with the rest obtained from reference TRBV7-8 and TRBJ2-7, is as follows: GAGVSQSPRYKVAKRGQDVALRCDPISGHVSLFWYQQALGQGPEFLTYFQNEAQLDKSGLPSDRFFAERPEGSVSTLKIQRTQQEDSAVYLCASSSPVGRGLPTYEQYFGPGTRLTVT.